A single TCR beta chain is shown here with its context. What antigen it recognizes has not been identified. No base quality information exists; no much larger clone differs at one position. TCRbeta CDR3 regions were amplified from genomic DNA by means of the immunoSEQ Assay, a bias-controlled multiplex PCR. The original pipeline was this. The number of nucleated cells in each sample was estimated from the amplification of reference gene primers within the assay. To quantify the absolute abundance of each unique TCRbeta CDR3 rearrangement, sequence reads were collapsed and filtered. For each sample, productive Simpson clonality was calculated by taking the square root of Simpson's diversity index across productive rearrangements. TCRdb limited this immuneACCESS table to in-frame rearrangements with V and J called. A share of clones is missing; checked studies link under half to unresolved V genes, and the rest is unexplained. Clone size and V and J calls were adopted from that table, with D and trimming inferred from the DNA. The sample table holds under 250,000 clones, of which around 82% were seen once. The ten largest account for 4.5% to 7% of the sample.

Whole blood was collected in K2EDTA tubes by collaborating institutions according to the institutions' own protocols. Collaborator samples were shipped for TCRbeta analysis as frozen whole blood, isolated PBMCs, or DNA extracted from either sample type. Trimming removed 3 bases from V and 0 bases from J; the gene matches leave 3 bases unexplained. Looking up the germline V gene yields CDR1 ENHRY and CDR2 SYGVKD. Counted from cysteine to phenylalanine, this CDR3 has 16 amino acids. The only DNA kept is the CDR3, 48 bases in frame from the first base. This sample is drawn from a study of blood T cell repertoires in COVID-19 (dated by TCRdb to the early 2020s). Study-level background: Samples from collaborators originated in the United States, Italy and Spain and spanned both the acute and convalescent phases of COVID-19. The material from the prospective study consisted of cDNA or gDNA derived from T cells, B-cell-depleted T cells, or PBMCs. Subjects who had been exposed to COVID-19, were actively infected with it, or had recovered from it provided the deeply sampled blood TCRbeta repertoires that made up the dataset. The repertoires were released in a freely available public database intended as a resource for research on the immune response to SARS-CoV-2. The samples were drawn from two sources: the first 160 participants of the ongoing ImmuneRACE study, and about 1,300 subjects contributed by 6 global collaborators. The sample metadata nearly always contained a de-identified subject ID, COVID-19 status, age in years and sex. Where available, HLA class I and class II types were taken from metadata supplied by the sample provider and were not determined by assay-based typing.

What the study reported, not specific to this receptor: Clinical and demographic metadata were provided uncurated, with the amount varying by source and participant.

The sequence is built from TRBV10-3 and TRBJ2-3, with 10 middle bases fitting TRBD1. The clonotype comes from a woman aged 70-85 years with acute or convalescent COVID-19. Sequencing was performed on peripheral blood. The DNA is TGTGCCATCAGTGAAGTGGGACAGGGGAGCACAGATACGCAGTATTTT. The translation is CAISEVGQGSTDTQYF.